The following is a T cell receptor beta chain sequence with its context. The specificity of this receptor is unknown. No clone much larger than this one lies a single base away; base qualities are absent. This specimen belongs to a study of response to subunit inactivated influenza vaccine (dated by TCRdb to the late 2010s). Describing the broader study: Deep quantitative T cell receptor repertoire profiling was used in the study to track responses to a trivalent subunit inactivated influenza vaccine. Paper-wide results and their limitations: The authors suggested that each seasonal influenza vaccination may recruit only a limited number of new T cells.

Receptor libraries were prepared by RT-PCR. Sequencing was carried out with an Illumina HiSeq 2500. Through fastp at Q25 and MiXCR, TCRdb rebuilt clones from the public reads, retaining in-frame beta chains. Each entry merges the rows of one CDR3 protein and shows their most common DNA and genes. Recorded for this sample are about 830,000 distinct CDR3 sequences; approximately 17% of them occurred a single time. The ten largest clones represent around 9.9% of the sample. The CDR3, from cysteine to phenylalanine, totals 16 residues. The CDR3 DNA has 48 bases and is translated from base 1. The V and J ends are trimmed by 3 bases and 5 bases, leaving 17 bases between them. CDR1 and CDR2 are drawn from the germline V gene (reference sequence): PRHDT, FYEKMQ.

The specimen was PBMCs from blood, collected 4 to 6 days after vaccination. This TCR derives from a man in his forties or fifties who received an inactivated influenza vaccine. Donor details come from another sample of the same person, matched by shared clones. In this chain, TRBV13 is recombined with TRBJ2-1, with the D gene not confidently named. For the CDR3, the sequence is CASSLGLGVGNNEQFF. The DNA reads TGTGCCAGCAGCTTGGGCCTCGGTGTGGGCAACAATGAGCAGTTCTTC.